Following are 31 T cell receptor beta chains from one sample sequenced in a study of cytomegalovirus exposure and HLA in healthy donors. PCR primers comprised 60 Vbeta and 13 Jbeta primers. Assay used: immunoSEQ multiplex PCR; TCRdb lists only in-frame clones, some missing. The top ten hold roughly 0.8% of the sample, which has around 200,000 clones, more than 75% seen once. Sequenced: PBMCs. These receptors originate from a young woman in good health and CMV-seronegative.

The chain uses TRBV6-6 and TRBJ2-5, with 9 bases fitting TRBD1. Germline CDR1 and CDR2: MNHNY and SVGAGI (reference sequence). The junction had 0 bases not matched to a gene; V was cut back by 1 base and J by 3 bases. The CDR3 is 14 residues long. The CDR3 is CASSYWTGEETQYF. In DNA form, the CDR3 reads TGTGCCAGCAGTTACTGGACAGGGGAAGAGACCCAGTACTTC.

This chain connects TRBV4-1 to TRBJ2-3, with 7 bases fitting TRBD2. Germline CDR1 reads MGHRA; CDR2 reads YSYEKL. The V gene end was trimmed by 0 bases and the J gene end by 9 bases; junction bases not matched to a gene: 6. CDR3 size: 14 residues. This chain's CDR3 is CASSQDLRGDTQYF. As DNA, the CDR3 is TGCGCCAGCAGCCAAGATCTCCGGGGGGACACGCAGTATTTT.

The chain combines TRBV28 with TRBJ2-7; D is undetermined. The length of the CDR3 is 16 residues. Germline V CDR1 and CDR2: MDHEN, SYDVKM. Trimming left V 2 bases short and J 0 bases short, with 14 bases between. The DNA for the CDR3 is TGTGCCAGCAGTTTAGACGGCGGTATAAGCTCCTACGAGCAGTACTTC. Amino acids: CASSLDGGISSYEQYF.

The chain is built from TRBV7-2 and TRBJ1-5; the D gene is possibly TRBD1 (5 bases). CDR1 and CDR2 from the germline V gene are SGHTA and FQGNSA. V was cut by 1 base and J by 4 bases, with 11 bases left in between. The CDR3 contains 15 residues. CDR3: CASSLVLGQNQPQHF. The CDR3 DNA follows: TGTGCCAGCAGCTTAGTTTTGGGGCAAAATCAGCCCCAGCATTTT.

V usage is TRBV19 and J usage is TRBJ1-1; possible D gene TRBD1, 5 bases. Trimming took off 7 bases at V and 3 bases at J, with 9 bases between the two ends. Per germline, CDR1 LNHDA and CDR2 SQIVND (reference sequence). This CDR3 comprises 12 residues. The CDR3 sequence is CASNVRDTEAFF. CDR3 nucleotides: TGTGCCAGTAATGTCAGGGACACTGAAGCTTTCTTT.

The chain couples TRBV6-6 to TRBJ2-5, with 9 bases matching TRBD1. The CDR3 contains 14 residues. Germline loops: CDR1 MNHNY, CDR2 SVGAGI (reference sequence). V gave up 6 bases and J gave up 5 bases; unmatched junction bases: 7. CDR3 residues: CASSQTGGSETQYF. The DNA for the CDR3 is TGTGCCAGCAGCCAGACAGGGGGTAGCGAGACCCAGTACTTC.

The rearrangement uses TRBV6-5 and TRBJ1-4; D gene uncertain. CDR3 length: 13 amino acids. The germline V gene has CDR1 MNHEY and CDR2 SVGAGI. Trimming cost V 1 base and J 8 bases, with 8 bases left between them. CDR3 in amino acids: CASSYLEFEKLFF. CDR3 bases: TGTGCCAGCAGTTACTTGGAGTTCGAAAAACTGTTTTTT.

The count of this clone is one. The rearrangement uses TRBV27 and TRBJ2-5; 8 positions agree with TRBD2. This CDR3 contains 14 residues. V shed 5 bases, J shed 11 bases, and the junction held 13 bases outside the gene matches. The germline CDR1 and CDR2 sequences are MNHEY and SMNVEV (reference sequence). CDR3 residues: CASSTPGGPHEQYF. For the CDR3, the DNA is TGTGCCAGCAGTACTCCGGGAGGGCCGCATGAGCAGTACTTC.

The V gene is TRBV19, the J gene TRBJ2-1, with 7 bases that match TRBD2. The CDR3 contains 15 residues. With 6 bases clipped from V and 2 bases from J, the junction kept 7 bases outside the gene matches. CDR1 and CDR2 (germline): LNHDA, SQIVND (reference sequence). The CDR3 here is CASSGSGTPYNEQFF. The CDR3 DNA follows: TGTGCCAGTAGCGGGAGCGGGACCCCCTACAATGAGCAGTTCTTC.

In nucleotides, the CDR3 is TGTGCCAGCAGTTGGGCGGGGGGGCAGCCCCAGCATTTT. It translates to CASSWAGGQPQHF. The V gene is TRBV6-5, the J gene TRBJ1-5, with D tentatively TRBD1 (5 bases). This CDR3 has 13 residues. Germline CDR1 and CDR2: MNHEY and SVGAGI. V lost 4 bases to trimming and J lost 7 bases, with 11 bases between them.

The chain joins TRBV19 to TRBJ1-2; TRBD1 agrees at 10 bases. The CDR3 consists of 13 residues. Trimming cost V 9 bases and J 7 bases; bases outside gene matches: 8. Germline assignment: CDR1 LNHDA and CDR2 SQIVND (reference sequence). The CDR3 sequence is CASLPGQGPGYTF. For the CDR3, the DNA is TGTGCCAGCCTTCCGGGACAGGGGCCTGGCTACACCTTC. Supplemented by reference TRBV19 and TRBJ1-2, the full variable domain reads DGGITQSPKYLFRKEGQNVTLSCEQNLNHDAMYWYRQDPGQGLRLIYYSQIVNDFQKGDIAEGYSVSREKKESFPLTVTSAQKNPTAFYLCASLPGQGPGYTFGSGTRLTVV.

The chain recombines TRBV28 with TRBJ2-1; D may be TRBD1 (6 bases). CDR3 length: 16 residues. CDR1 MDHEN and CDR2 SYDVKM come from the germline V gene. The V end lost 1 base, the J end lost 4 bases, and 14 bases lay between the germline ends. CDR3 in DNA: TGTGCCAGCAGTTTATCCGGGACAAGGTCTTACAATGAGCAGTTCTTC. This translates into CASSLSGTRSYNEQFF.

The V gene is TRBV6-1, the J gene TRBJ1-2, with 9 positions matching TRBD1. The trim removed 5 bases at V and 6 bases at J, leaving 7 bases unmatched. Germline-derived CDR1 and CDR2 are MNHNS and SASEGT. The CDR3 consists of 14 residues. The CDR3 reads CASSPRDRVDGYTF. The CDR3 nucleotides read TGTGCCAGCAGTCCCCGGGACAGGGTAGATGGCTACACCTTC.

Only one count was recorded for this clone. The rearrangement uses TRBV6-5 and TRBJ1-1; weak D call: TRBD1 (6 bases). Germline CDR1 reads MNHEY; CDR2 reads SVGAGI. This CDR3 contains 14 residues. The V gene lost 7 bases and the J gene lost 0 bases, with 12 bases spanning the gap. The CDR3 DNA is TGTGCCAGCACCATGACAGGCATGAACACTGAAGCTTTCTTT. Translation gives CASTMTGMNTEAFF.

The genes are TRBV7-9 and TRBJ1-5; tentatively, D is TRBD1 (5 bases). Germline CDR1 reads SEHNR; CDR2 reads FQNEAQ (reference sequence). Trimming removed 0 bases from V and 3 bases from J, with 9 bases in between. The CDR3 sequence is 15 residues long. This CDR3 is CASSLAGGVNQPQHF. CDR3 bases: TGTGCCAGCAGCTTAGCCGGAGGGGTCAATCAGCCCCAGCATTTT. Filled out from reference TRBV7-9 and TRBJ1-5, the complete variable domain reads DTGVSQNPRHKITKRGQNVTFRCDPISEHNRLYWYRQTLGQGPEFLTYFQNEAQLEKSRLLSDRFSAERPKGSFSTLEIQRTEQGDSAMYLCASSLAGGVNQPQHFGDGTRLSIL.

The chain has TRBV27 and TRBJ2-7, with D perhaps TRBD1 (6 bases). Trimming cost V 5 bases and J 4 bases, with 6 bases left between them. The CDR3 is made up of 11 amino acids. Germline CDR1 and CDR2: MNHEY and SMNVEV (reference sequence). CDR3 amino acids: CASSQGYEQYF. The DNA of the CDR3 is TGTGCCAGCAGTCAGGGGTACGAGCAGTACTTC.

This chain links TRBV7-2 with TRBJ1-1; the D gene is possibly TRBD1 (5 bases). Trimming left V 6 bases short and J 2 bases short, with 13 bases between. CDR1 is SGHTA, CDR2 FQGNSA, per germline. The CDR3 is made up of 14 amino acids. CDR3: CASRLGGFNTEAFF. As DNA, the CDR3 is TGTGCCAGCAGACTGGGGGGTTTCAACACTGAAGCTTTCTTT.

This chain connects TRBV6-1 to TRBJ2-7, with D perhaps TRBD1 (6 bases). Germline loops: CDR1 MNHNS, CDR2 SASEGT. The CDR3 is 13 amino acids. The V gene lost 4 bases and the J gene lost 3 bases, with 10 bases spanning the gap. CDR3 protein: CASSAWDNYEQYF. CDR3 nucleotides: TGTGCCAGCAGTGCCTGGGACAACTACGAGCAGTACTTC.

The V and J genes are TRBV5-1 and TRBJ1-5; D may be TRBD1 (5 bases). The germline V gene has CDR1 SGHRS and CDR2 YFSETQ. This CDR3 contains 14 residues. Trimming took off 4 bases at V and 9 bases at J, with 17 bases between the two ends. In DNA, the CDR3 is TGCGCCAGCAGCCCAGGTGACAGCACGCGGCCCCAGCATTTT. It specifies CASSPGDSTRPQHF. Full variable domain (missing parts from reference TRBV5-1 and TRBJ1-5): KAGVTQTPRYLIKTRGQQVTLSCSPISGHRSVSWYQQTPGQGLQFLFEYFSETQRNKGNFPGRFSGRQFSNSRSEMNVSTLELGDSALYLCASSPGDSTRPQHFGDGTRLSIL.

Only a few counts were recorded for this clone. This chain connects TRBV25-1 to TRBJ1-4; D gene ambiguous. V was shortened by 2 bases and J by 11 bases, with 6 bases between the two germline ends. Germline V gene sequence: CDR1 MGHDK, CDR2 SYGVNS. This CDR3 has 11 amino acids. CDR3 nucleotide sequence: TGTGCCAGCAGTGAAGGAGTTAAACTGTTTTTT. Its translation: CASSEGVKLFF.

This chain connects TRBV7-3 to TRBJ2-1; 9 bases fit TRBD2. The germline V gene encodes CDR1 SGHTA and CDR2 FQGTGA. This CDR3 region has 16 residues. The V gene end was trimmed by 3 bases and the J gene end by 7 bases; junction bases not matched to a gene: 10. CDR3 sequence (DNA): TGTGCCAGCAGCTTGTATACCGGGACTAGCCTGAATGAGCAGTTCTTC. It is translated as CASSLYTGTSLNEQFF.

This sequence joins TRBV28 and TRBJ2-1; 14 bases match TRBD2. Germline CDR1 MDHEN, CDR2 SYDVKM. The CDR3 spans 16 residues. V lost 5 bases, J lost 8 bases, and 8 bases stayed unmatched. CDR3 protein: CASSQGLAGGEDEQFF. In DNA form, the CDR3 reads TGTGCCAGCAGTCAAGGACTAGCGGGAGGTGAGGATGAGCAGTTCTTC.

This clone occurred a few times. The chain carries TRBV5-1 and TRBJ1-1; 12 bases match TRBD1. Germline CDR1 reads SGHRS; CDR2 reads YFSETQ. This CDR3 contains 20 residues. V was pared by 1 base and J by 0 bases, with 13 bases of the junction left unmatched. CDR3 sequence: CASSLYVPGTGGPMNTEAFF. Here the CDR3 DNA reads TGCGCCAGCAGCTTGTACGTCCCCGGGACAGGGGGCCCCATGAACACTGAAGCTTTCTTT.

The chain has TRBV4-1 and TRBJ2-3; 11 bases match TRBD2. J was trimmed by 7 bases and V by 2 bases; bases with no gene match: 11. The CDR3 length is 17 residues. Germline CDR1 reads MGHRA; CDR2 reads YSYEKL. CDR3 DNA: TGCGCCAGCAGCCAATCCTTAGCGGGAGGGCCCCTTAATACGCAGTATTTT. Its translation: CASSQSLAGGPLNTQYF.

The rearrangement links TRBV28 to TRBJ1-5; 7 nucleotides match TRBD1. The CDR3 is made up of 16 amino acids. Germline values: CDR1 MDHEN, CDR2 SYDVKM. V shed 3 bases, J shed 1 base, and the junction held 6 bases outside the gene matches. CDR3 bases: TGTGCCAGCAGTTTCATCCCGGGACAGAGCAATCAGCCCCAGCATTTT. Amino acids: CASSFIPGQSNQPQHF.

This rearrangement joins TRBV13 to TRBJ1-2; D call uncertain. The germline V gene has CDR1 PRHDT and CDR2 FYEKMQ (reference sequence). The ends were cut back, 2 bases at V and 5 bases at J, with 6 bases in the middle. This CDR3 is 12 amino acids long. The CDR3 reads CASSLTQYGYTF. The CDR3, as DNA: TGTGCCAGCAGCTTAACCCAGTATGGCTACACCTTC.

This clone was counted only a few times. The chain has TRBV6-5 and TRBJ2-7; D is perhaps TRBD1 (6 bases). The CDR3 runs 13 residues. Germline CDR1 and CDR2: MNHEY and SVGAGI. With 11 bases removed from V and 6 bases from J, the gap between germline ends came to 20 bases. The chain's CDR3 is CAASYRAEGEQYF. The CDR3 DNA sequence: TGTGCCGCTTCTTACAGGGCTGAGGGCGAGCAGTACTTC.

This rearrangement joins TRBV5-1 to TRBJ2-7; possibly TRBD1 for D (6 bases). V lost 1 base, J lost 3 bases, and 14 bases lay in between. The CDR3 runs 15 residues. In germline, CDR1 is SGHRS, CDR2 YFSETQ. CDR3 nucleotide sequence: TGCGCCAGCAGCTTGCAGTCAGGGGATTTCTACGAGCAGTACTTC. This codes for CASSLQSGDFYEQYF.

The CDR3 DNA is TGCACCAGCAGCCAAGCTTGGACGACAGAGCCCTACGAGCAGTACTTC. Encoded protein: CTSSQAWTTEPYEQYF. This rearrangement joins TRBV1 to TRBJ2-7; the table's D gene call, TRBD1, was not cross checked with the DNA. TRBV1 represents a pseudogene. This CDR3 has 16 residues.

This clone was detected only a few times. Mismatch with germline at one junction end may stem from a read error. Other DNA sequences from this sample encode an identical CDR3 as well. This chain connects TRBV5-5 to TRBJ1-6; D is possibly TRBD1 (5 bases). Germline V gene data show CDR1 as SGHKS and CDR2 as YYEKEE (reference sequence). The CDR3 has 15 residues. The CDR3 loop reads CASTLMVGDNSPLHF. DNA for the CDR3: TGTGCCAGCACCTTGATGGTAGGGGATAATTCACCCCTCCACTTT.

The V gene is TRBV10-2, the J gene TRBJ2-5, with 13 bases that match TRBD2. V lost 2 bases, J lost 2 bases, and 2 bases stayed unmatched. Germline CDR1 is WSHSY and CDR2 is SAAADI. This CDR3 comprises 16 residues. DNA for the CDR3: TGCGCCAGCAGTGAGCCGACTAGCGGGGGGCAAGAGACCCAGTACTTC. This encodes CASSEPTSGGQETQYF.